This TCR beta chain is from a study of technical replicates of blood from several donors. The assay was immunoSEQ multiplex PCR, and TCRdb's table has in-frame clones only and misses some. The sample shows about 66,000 clones, 88% of them seen only once. Sequencing used PBMCs. This TCR came from a human donor in good health. Some clones in this sample may be carry-over from other donors' samples.

The CDR3 here is CASSLQVLGDEQFF. The CDR3 DNA reads TGTGCCAGCAGCCTACAGGTTCTTGGCGATGAGCAGTTCTTC. V is TRBV5-4 and J is TRBJ2-1; TRBD1 is a possible D gene (5 bases). The V gene's germline CDR1 is SGHNT and CDR2 YYREEE (reference sequence). V was cut by 4 bases and J by 8 bases, with 16 bases left in between. The CDR3 consists of 14 residues.